This T cell receptor beta chain was observed in a study of T cell responses to AZD1222 COVID-19 vaccine. Findings and caveats of the study: Baseline seropositivity characterized only six AZD1222 recipients.

V dropped 7 bases and J dropped 5 bases, with 23 bases sitting between them. The germline V gene encodes CDR1 SGHVS and CDR2 FNYEAQ. The CDR3 has 16 amino acids. Profiling relied on immunoSEQ multiplex PCR, and the TCRdb table lists in-frame clones only, not all of them. The sample records 100,000 to 150,000 clones, 94% being singletons. With regard to this clone: What it binds is not known.

This sequence joins TRBV7-6 and TRBJ1-1; D is unclear. This sequence was found in an adult in good health. The sequencing used peripheral blood, collected on day 0 of AZD1222 vaccination. The CDR3 coding sequence is TGTGCCAGCACCTCTACCCAAGGAGGGCTTGAGACTGAAGCTTTCTTT. It is translated as CASTSTQGGLETEAFF.